These 21 T cell receptor beta chains originate from one sample sequenced in a study of identical twins. TCRdb itself ran the 5' RACE reads through MiXCR, one entry per CDR3 protein. The table includes about 450,000 distinct CDR3 sequences, approximately 17% detected once. The specimen was naive T cells sorted from blood. The source of these receptors is a man between 45 and 60 years old in good health.

This clonotype has only a few counts. V and J are TRBV7-2 and TRBJ2-7; 8 bases map to TRBD2. This CDR3 contains 15 residues. CDR1 and CDR2 from the germline V gene are SGHTA and FQGNSA. After removal of 3 bases from V and 3 bases from J, the junction contained 7 bases not matched to a gene. The CDR3 coding sequence is TGTGCCAGCAGCTTTAGTCGGGAGGGGTTCTACGAGCAGTACTTC. It encodes CASSFSREGFYEQYF. Using reference TRBV7-2 and TRBJ2-7 for the parts outside the CDR3, the full variable domain is GAGVSQSPSNKVTEKGKDVELRCDPISGHTALYWYRQSLGQGLEFLIYFQGNSAPDKSGLPSDRFSAERTGGSVSTLTIQRTQQEDSAVYLCASSFSREGFYEQYFGPGTRLTVT.

The gene calls are TRBV20-1 and TRBJ2-5, with D possibly being TRBD1 or TRBD2 (6 bases each). This CDR3 is built from 16 residues. The germline CDR1 and CDR2 sequences are DFQATT and SNEGSKA (reference sequence). Trimming stripped 3 bases from V and 2 bases from J, with 19 bases between. The CDR3 loop reads CSARPRAGHPQETQYF. DNA for the CDR3: TGCAGTGCTAGGCCCCGCGCGGGACACCCACAAGAGACCCAGTACTTC.

The chain combines TRBV28 with TRBJ1-1, with a tentative D call TRBD1 (6 bases). The ends were cut back, 6 bases at V and 1 base at J, with 21 bases in the middle. Germline V gives CDR1 MDHEN, CDR2 SYDVKM. The CDR3 loop spans 17 amino acids. The CDR3 DNA follows: TGTGCCAGCAGCACAAGGGGGTGGCACGCTCCGAACACTGAAGCTTTCTTT. Its protein is CASSTRGWHAPNTEAFF.

The table lists this clonotype with a few counts. V is TRBV6-1 and J is TRBJ2-7; tentatively, D is TRBD1 (7 bases). The CDR3 extends over 13 amino acids. Germline-derived CDR1 and CDR2 are MNHNS and SASEGT. The germline V and J ends were trimmed by 5 bases and 6 bases, with 14 bases remaining between them. The CDR3 DNA is TGTGCCAGCAGTAGACAGGGAGGCAGCGAGCAGTACTTC. Translated, it gives CASSRQGGSEQYF.

This clonotype was counted between two and nine times. The V gene is TRBV6-5, the J gene TRBJ2-5; the D gene is possibly TRBD1 (5 bases). The CDR3 spans 15 residues. Between the trimmed V and J ends, which lost 2 bases and 4 bases, there was a span of 14 bases. The germline gives CDR1 MNHEY, CDR2 SVGAGI. CDR3 nucleotide sequence: TGTGCCAGCAGTTACACCCTCGGACAAGGAGAGACCCAGTACTTC. This translates into CASSYTLGQGETQYF.

Many counts were recorded for this clonotype. The chain has TRBV20-1 and TRBJ2-1; 10 nucleotides match TRBD2. The ends lost 1 base at V and 3 bases at J; junction bases unmatched: 21. Germline-derived CDR1 and CDR2 are DFQATT and SNEGSKA (reference sequence). This CDR3 is 21 amino acids long. CDR3 amino acids: CSARVGSGSGRFFGDYNEQFF. The CDR3 nucleotides are TGCAGTGCTAGAGTGGGTTCGGGTAGCGGGAGGTTTTTTGGCGACTACAATGAGCAGTTCTTC.

The table lists this clonotype with a few counts. This chain connects TRBV29-1 to TRBJ1-1; D not resolved. This CDR3 has 12 amino acids. Deletions cut 4 bases from V and 1 base from J, with 7 bases between. In germline, CDR1 is SQVTM, CDR2 ANQGSEA. The CDR3: CSVGWENTEAFF. The CDR3 DNA is TGCAGCGTTGGATGGGAGAACACTGAAGCTTTCTTT.

Many counts were recorded for this clonotype. This rearrangement joins TRBV20-1 to TRBJ2-7; the match to TRBD1 covers 10 bases. CDR1 is DFQATT and CDR2 is SNEGSKA in the germline V gene (reference sequence). The CDR3 loop spans 13 amino acids. V was pared by 3 bases and J by 4 bases, with 3 bases of the junction left unmatched. The CDR3 is CSASRDRGYEQYF. The DNA of the CDR3 is TGCAGTGCTAGCCGGGACAGGGGTTACGAGCAGTACTTC.

The rearrangement joins TRBV6-1 to TRBJ2-5; D may match TRBD1 or TRBD2 (5 bases each). The V gene's germline CDR1 is MNHNS and CDR2 SASEGT. The CDR3 runs 14 residues. Trimming pared 5 bases from V and 5 bases from J, leaving 15 bases between. This chain's CDR3 is CASSTDGEGETQYF. The CDR3 bases are TGTGCCAGCAGTACGGACGGCGAGGGGGAGACCCAGTACTTC.

The V gene is TRBV4-3, the J gene TRBJ2-2; D not certain. Deletions cut 1 base from V and 1 base from J, with 16 bases between. The CDR3 has 18 amino acids. Germline loops: CDR1 LGHNA, CDR2 YSLEER. The CDR3 sequence is CASSQGRLVSLNTGELFF. CDR3 coding DNA: TGCGCCAGCAGCCAAGGAAGGTTGGTGTCTTTGAACACCGGGGAGCTGTTTTTT.

There are many counts of this clonotype. The chain carries TRBV11-3 and TRBJ2-1; 8 bases map to TRBD2. Germline CDR1 is SGHNT and CDR2 is YENEEA. This CDR3 has 14 amino acids. The J segment lost 8 bases and the V segment lost 3 bases, leaving 6 bases of the junction unmatched. CDR3: CASSLSGSMDEQFF. CDR3 coding DNA: TGTGCCAGCAGCTTGAGCGGGAGCATGGATGAGCAGTTCTTC.

The chain has TRBV2 and TRBJ2-5; D unresolved. The V end was cut by 7 bases, the J end by 4 bases, with 10 bases between. The CDR3 has 12 residues. Germline lookup yields CDR1 SNHLY and CDR2 FYNNEI. The CDR3, as DNA: TGTGCCAGCACCGGCCTCGGAGAGACCCAGTACTTC. It yields the protein CASTGLGETQYF.

There are many counts of this clonotype. V usage is TRBV9 and J usage is TRBJ2-7, with D tentatively TRBD1 (6 bases). V was cut by 4 bases and J by 0 bases, with 17 bases left in between. This CDR3 comprises 16 residues. Germline V lookup: CDR1 SGDLS, CDR2 YYNGEE. The chain's CDR3 is CASSPWTAESSYEQYF. The CDR3 nucleotides are TGTGCCAGCAGCCCTTGGACAGCGGAAAGCTCCTACGAGCAGTACTTC.

The chain recombines TRBV28 with TRBJ2-3, with 8 bases lining up with TRBD1. The trim removed 7 bases at V and 3 bases at J, leaving 12 bases unmatched. Germline CDR1 is MDHEN and CDR2 is SYDVKM. The CDR3 totals 16 residues. The CDR3 is CASTSAQGAETDTQYF. The CDR3 coding sequence is TGTGCCAGCACTTCAGCGCAGGGGGCGGAGACAGATACGCAGTATTTT.

This clonotype was picked up many times. This chain links TRBV10-3 with TRBJ2-5, with a possible D match to TRBD2 (6 bases). The germline CDR1 and CDR2 sequences are ENHRY and SYGVKD. The CDR3 contains 12 residues. V dropped 5 bases and J dropped 3 bases, with 7 bases sitting between them. DNA of the CDR3: TGTGCCATCAGTCGCGGGGAAGAGACCCAGTACTTC. Protein sequence: CAISRGEETQYF.

This clonotype was observed a few times. The rearrangement joins TRBV6-1 to TRBJ2-7; D tentatively reads TRBD1 or TRBD2 (5 bases each). The V gene's germline CDR1 is MNHNS and CDR2 SASEGT. The ends were cut back, 6 bases at V and 4 bases at J, with 22 bases in the middle. This CDR3 comprises 16 residues. CDR3 sequence reads: CASRGQGRQGDYEQYF. The CDR3 bases are TGTGCCAGCAGGGGCCAGGGTAGGCAGGGAGATTACGAGCAGTACTTC.

This chain connects TRBV5-1 to TRBJ2-5; the D gene is possibly TRBD2 (6 bases). The CDR3 runs to 14 residues. Germline loops: CDR1 SGHRS, CDR2 YFSETQ. Trimming shortened V by 4 bases and J by 7 bases, and 17 bases separated the two germline ends. CDR3 sequence: CASSTEGRRGTQYF. For the CDR3, the DNA is TGCGCCAGCAGCACCGAGGGGCGGAGGGGGACCCAGTACTTC. Complete variable domain (other parts from reference TRBV5-1 and TRBJ2-5): KAGVTQTPRYLIKTRGQQVTLSCSPISGHRSVSWYQQTPGQGLQFLFEYFSETQRNKGNFPGRFSGRQFSNSRSEMNVSTLELGDSALYLCASSTEGRRGTQYFGPGTRLLVL.

The chain has TRBV2 and TRBJ2-1, with a possible D match to TRBD2 (6 bases). The V gene's germline CDR1 is SNHLY and CDR2 FYNNEI. Trimming took 6 bases from V and 8 from J, leaving 14 bases between them. This CDR3 is 13 amino acids long. CDR3 sequence reads: CASSWGDRHEQFF. The CDR3 nucleotides read TGTGCCAGCAGCTGGGGGGATAGGCATGAGCAGTTCTTC.

This clonotype was observed at least ten times. The rearrangement uses TRBV5-1 and TRBJ2-7, with TRBD1 matching over 8 bases. Germline CDR1 is SGHRS and CDR2 is YFSETQ. Trimming cost V 4 bases and J 5 bases; bases outside gene matches: 5. This CDR3 comprises 13 residues. The CDR3 DNA sequence: TGCGCCAGCAGCGTCAGGGGGCCCCACGAGCAGTACTTC. Amino acid sequence: CASSVRGPHEQYF.

This clonotype was found a few times. The rearrangement joins TRBV5-1 to TRBJ2-1; 13 nucleotides agree with TRBD2. The CDR3 is 16 amino acids. Trimming cost V 4 bases and J 5 bases; bases outside gene matches: 6. Germline CDR1 SGHRS, CDR2 YFSETQ. The CDR3 nucleotides read TGCGCCAGCAGCGGCAGACTAGCGGGGGGAAACAATGAGCAGTTCTTC. This gives the protein CASSGRLAGGNNEQFF.

The chain is built from TRBV5-6 and TRBJ2-1; D is ambiguous. There are 11 residues in the CDR3. The germline gives CDR1 SGHDT, CDR2 YYEEEE. With 0 bases removed from V and 14 bases from J, the gap between germline ends came to 9 bases. The CDR3 nucleotides are TGTGCCAGCAGCTTGGAGGGTTGGGAGTTCTTC. Translating it yields CASSLEGWEFF.